This T cell receptor beta chain was sequenced in a study of regulatory T cells in long-lasting Graves disease. Study at large: Newly diagnosed Graves' patients had under 3 months of antithyroid drugs. Study outcomes and limitations: Sample size was small, which may have lowered accuracy.

The CDR3 has 16 residues. CDR1 is LNHDA, CDR2 SQIVND, per germline (reference sequence). V gave up 4 bases and J gave up 1 base; unmatched junction bases: 8. This clonotype was detected many times. Its target is unknown. Time point of the sample: newly diagnosed GD, antithyroid drugs for less than 3 months. The TCR library was made from RNA that had been extracted from PBMCs in TRIzol. Investigators report Graves' disease was diagnosed under American Thyroid Association guidelines. Patients were enrolled at an endocrinology department in Xi'an, China. Arm-PCR of CDR3 regions and iRepertoire HTBI primers were used to build TCR beta libraries. Using its own MiXCR run on the multiplex PCR reads, TCRdb lists one record per CDR3 protein. The sample includes about 400,000 distinct CDR3 sequences, about a sixth of them seen just once.

This TCR came from a female donor with Graves disease. Sequenced here: peripheral blood mononuclear cells (PBMCs), sampled at new diagnosis, from a patient treated with antithyroid drugs. V and J are TRBV19 and TRBJ1-1; 8 bases match TRBD1. The CDR3 loop reads CASSTGGQGGNTEAFF. CDR3 nucleotides: TGTGCCAGTAGTACGGGAGGACAGGGTGGGAACACTGAAGCTTTCTTT.